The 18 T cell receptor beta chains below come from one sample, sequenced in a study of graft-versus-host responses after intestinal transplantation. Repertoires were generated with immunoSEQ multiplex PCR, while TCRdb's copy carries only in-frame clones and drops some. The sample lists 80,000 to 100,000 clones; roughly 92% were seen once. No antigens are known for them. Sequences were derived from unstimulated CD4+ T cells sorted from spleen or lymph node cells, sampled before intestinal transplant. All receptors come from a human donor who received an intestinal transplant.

DNA for the CDR3: TGTGCCAGCAGTTTATCGGGGACTAGCGGGTACAATGAGCAGTTCTTC. The encoded protein is CASSLSGTSGYNEQFF. The gene calls are TRBV27 and TRBJ2-1, with TRBD2 matching over 12 bases. The V gene end was trimmed by 0 bases and the J gene end by 4 bases; junction bases not matched to a gene: 1. The CDR3 consists of 16 residues. Germline CDR1 reads MNHEY; CDR2 reads SMNVEV (reference sequence).

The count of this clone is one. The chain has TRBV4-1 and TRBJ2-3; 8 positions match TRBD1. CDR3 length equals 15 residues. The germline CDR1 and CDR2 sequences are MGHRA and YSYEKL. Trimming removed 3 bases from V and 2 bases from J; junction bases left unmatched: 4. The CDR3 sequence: CASSHPDRATDTQYF. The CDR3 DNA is TGCGCCAGCAGCCACCCGGACAGGGCCACAGATACGCAGTATTTT.

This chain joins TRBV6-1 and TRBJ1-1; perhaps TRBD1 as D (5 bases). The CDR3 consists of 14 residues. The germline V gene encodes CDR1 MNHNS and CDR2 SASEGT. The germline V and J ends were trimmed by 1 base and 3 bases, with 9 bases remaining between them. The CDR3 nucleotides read TGTGCCAGCAGTGAAGTCGAAGGGGACACTGAAGCTTTCTTT. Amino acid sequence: CASSEVEGDTEAFF.

This CDR3 reads CASSPRTSGLQETQYF. The CDR3 DNA is TGTGCCAGCAGCCCTCGGACTAGCGGACTCCAAGAGACCCAGTACTTC. The V call is TRBV7-2, the J call TRBJ2-5; 10 bases are a match to TRBD2. This CDR3 has 16 residues. From germline, CDR1 is SGHTA and CDR2 FQGNSA. Trimming at V came to 5 bases and at J to 1 base, leaving 7 bases not matched to a gene. The full variable domain, rest sourced from reference TRBV7-2 and TRBJ2-5, is GAGVSQSPSNKVTEKGKDVELRCDPISGHTALYWYRQSLGQGLEFLIYFQGNSAPDKSGLPSDRFSAERTGGSVSTLTIQRTQQEDSAVYLCASSPRTSGLQETQYFGPGTRLLVL.

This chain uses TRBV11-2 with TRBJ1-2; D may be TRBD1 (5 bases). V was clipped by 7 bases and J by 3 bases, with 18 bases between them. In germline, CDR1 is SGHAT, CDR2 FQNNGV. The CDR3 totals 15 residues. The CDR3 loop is CASTVGGTPYYGYTF. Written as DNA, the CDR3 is TGTGCCAGCACCGTAGGAGGGACCCCTTACTATGGCTACACCTTC.

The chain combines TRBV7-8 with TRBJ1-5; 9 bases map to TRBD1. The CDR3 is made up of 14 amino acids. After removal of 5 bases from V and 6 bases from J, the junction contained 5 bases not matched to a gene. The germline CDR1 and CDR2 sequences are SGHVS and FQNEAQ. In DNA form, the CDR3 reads TGTGCCAGCAGCCCCAGGGACAGGGCTCAGCCCCAGCATTTT. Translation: CASSPRDRAQPQHF. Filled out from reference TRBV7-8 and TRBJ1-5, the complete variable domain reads GAGVSQSPRYKVAKRGQDVALRCDPISGHVSLFWYQQALGQGPEFLTYFQNEAQLDKSGLPSDRFFAERPEGSVSTLKIQRTQQEDSAVYLCASSPRDRAQPQHFGDGTRLSIL.

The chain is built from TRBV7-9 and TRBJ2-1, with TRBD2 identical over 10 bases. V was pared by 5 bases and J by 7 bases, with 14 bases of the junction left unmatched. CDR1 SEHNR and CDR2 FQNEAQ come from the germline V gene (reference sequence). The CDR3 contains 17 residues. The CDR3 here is CASSPKFSSGSVNEQFF. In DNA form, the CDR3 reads TGTGCCAGCAGCCCAAAGTTTTCTAGCGGGAGTGTTAATGAGCAGTTCTTC.

The CDR3 DNA sequence: TGTGCCTGGAGTTACAGGGCTCAACAGCCCCAGCATTTT. Its protein product is CAWSYRAQQPQHF. The chain uses TRBV30 and TRBJ1-5; D possibly corresponds to TRBD1 (6 bases). The CDR3 covers 13 residues. The germline CDR1 and CDR2 sequences are GTSNPN and SVGIG (reference sequence). Trimming shortened V by 2 bases and J by 7 bases, and 12 bases separated the two germline ends.

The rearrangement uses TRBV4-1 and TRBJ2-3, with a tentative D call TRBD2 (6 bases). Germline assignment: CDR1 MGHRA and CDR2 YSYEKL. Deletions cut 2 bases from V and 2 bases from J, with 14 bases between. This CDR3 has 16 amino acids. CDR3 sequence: CASSQLVAGPTDTQYF. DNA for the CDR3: TGCGCCAGCAGCCAATTAGTTGCGGGACCCACAGATACGCAGTATTTT.

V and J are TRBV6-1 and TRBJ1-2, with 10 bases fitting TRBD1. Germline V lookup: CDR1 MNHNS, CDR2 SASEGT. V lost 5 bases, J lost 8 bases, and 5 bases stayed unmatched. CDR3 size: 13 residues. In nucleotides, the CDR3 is TGTGCCAGCAGTCCCGGGGACAGGGGAGGCTACACCTTC. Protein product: CASSPGDRGGYTF.

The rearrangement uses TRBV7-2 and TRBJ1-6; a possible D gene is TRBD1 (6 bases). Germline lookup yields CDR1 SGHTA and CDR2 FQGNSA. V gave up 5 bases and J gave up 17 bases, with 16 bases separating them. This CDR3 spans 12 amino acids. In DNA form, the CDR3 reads TGTGCCAGCAGCCCTCGATACAGGGTTTTCCACTTT. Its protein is CASSPRYRVFHF. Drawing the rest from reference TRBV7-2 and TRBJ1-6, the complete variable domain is GAGVSQSPSNKVTEKGKDVELRCDPISGHTALYWYRQSLGQGLEFLIYFQGNSAPDKSGLPSDRFSAERTGGSVSTLTIQRTQQEDSAVYLCASSPRYRVFHFGNGTRLTVT.

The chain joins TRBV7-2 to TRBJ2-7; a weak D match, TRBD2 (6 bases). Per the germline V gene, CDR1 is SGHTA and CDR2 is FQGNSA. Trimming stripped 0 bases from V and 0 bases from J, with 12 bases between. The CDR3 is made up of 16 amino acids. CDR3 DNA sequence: TGTGCCAGCAGCTTAGCCCCCCTAGCGTACTCCTACGAGCAGTACTTC. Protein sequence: CASSLAPLAYSYEQYF.

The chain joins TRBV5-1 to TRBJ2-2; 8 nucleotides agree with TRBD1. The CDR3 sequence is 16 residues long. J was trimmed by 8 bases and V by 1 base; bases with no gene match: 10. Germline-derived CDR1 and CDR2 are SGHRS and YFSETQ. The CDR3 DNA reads TGCGCCAGCAGCTTGTTGGGACAGGCCACCGGTGGGGAGCTGTTTTTT. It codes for CASSLLGQATGGELFF.

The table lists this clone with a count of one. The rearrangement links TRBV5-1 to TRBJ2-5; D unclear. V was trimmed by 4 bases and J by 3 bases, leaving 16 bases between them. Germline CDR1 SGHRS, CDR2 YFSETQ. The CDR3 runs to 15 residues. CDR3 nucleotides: TGCGCCAGCAGCCAACAGAGCCAGACCGAAGAGACCCAGTACTTC. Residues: CASSQQSQTEETQYF. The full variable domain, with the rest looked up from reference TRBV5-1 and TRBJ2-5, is KAGVTQTPRYLIKTRGQQVTLSCSPISGHRSVSWYQQTPGQGLQFLFEYFSETQRNKGNFPGRFSGRQFSNSRSEMNVSTLELGDSALYLCASSQQSQTEETQYFGPGTRLLVL.

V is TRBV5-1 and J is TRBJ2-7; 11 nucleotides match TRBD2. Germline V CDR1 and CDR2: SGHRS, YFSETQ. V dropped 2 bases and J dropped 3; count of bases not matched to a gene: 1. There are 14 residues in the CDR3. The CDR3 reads CASSFGTSGYEQYF. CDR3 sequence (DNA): TGCGCCAGCAGCTTTGGGACTAGCGGCTACGAGCAGTACTTC.

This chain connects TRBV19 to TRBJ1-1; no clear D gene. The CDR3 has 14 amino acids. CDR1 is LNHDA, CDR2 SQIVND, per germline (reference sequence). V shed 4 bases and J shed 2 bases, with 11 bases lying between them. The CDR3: CASSTEAGNTEAFF. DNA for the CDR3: TGTGCCAGTAGTACCGAGGCGGGAAACACTGAAGCTTTCTTT.

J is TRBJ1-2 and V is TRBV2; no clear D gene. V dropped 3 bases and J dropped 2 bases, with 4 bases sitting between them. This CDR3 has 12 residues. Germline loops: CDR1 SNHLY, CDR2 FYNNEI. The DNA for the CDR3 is TGTGCCAGCAGTGACTTAAACTATGGCTACACCTTC. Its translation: CASSDLNYGYTF.

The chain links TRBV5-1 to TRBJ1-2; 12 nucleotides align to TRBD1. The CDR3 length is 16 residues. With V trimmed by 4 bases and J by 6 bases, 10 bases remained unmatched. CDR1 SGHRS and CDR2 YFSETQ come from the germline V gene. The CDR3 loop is CASSPGRGQGAHGYTF. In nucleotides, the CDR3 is TGCGCCAGCAGCCCGGGAAGGGGACAGGGGGCGCATGGCTACACCTTC.